This T cell receptor beta chain was sequenced for a study of T-cell reconstitution after alpha-beta-depleted transplantation in children. Molecular barcoding with unique molecular identifiers was used for the TCRbeta library. Using its own MiXCR run on the PCR reads, TCRdb lists one record per CDR3 protein. This table has fewer than 750,000 distinct CDR3 sequences, roughly 24% appearing once. This clonotype was seen a few times. This CDR3 comprises 14 residues. Germline V CDR1 and CDR2: SGHTA, FQGNSA. V was trimmed by 3 bases and J by 4 bases, leaving 9 bases between them. The gene calls are TRBV7-2 and TRBJ2-2; D call uncertain. Sequencing was performed on PBMCs, mostly from graft donor cells, taken 360 days after TCRalphabeta/CD19-depleted stem cell transplant. The source of this sequence is a boy under three years old who had a stem cell transplant for acute myeloid leukemia, so the T cells may come from the graft donor. Here the CDR3 DNA reads TGTGCCAGCAGCTTCTGGGGAAGCACCGGGGAGCTGTTTTTT. It yields the protein CASSFWGSTGELFF.